The T cell receptor beta chain under discussion was sequenced for a study of blood T cell repertoires in COVID-19. Produced via immunoSEQ multiplex PCR; TCRdb's table is partial and in-frame only. Among about 130,000 clones listed, approximately 86% were seen once. The V gene's germline CDR1 is LNHDA and CDR2 SQIVND (reference sequence). CDR3 size: 15 residues. Germline trimming cut 5 bases from V and 0 bases from J; bases unmatched to any gene: 5. The V gene is TRBV19, the J gene TRBJ1-2; 8 nucleotides match TRBD1. The sequenced sample was peripheral blood. The receptor was derived from a woman aged 65 to 85 with COVID-19, enrolled during active disease. The CDR3 reads CASSPTGGANYGYTF. Here the CDR3 DNA reads TGTGCCAGTAGTCCAACAGGGGGAGCTAACTATGGCTACACCTTC.